These T cell receptor beta chains were read from a single sample in a study of T cell changes during pregnancy in multiple sclerosis. The method was immunoSEQ multiplex PCR; TCRdb's version includes in-frame clones alone and lacks a portion of them. In the table there are fewer than 55,000 clones, 90% of which are singletons. The sample here was peripheral blood, taken in the second trimester of pregnancy. The receptors come from a female donor in good health, enrolled as a control in a pregnancy study. Both conserved end residues are trimmed from each CDR3. Each record gives: J gene, V gene, CDR3 protein.

>TRBJ2-1|TRBV11-1
ASSLKTAEQF
>TRBJ2-7|TRBV29-1
SVAGLNTYEQY
>TRBJ2-2|TRBV7-9
ASSLAKGAYTGELF
>TRBJ2-7|TRBV7-9
ASSLAAGGGYEQY
>TRBJ2-3|TRBV2
ASERGGSTDTQY
>TRBJ2-7|TRBV4-1
ASSSTGREQY
>TRBJ1-2|TRBV10-3
AISESTGGYGYT
>TRBJ2-7|TRBV11-3
ASSRGQGRSYEQY
>TRBJ1-1|TRBV4-1
ASSQDRTGLNTEAF
>TRBJ1-1|TRBV4-3
ASSQVPYTNTEAF
>TRBJ1-6|TRBV6-6
ASSRDRINSPLH
>TRBJ2-7|TRBV27
ASSFQGQAYEQY
>TRBJ2-7|TRBV7-2
ASSILSPASSSSYEQY
>TRBJ2-3|TRBV5-6
ASSLRVRSTDTQY
>TRBJ1-3|TRBV5-6
ASSLSGRSSGNTIY
>TRBJ1-1|TRBV6-4
ASPRDRSRCTEAF
>TRBJ2-5|TRBV21-1
ATVQGSETQY
>TRBJ2-7|TRBV6-1
ASSDETGSSYEQY
>TRBJ1-2|TRBV28
ASSSGTGKVGGYT
>TRBJ2-5|TRBV10-2
ASTRPGTGSQETQY
>TRBJ1-4|TRBV6-6
ASIMSRPANEKLF
>TRBJ2-5|TRBV19
ASTPGGLQETQY
>TRBJ1-1|TRBV5-6
ASSQWDRNTEAF
>TRBJ1-2|TRBV27
ASSTTGLLGYT
>TRBJ1-2|TRBV30
AWSPLDTYRVGGYT
>TRBJ2-1|TRBV19
ASTAPREQF
>TRBJ2-5|TRBV18
ASSPGNREETQY
>TRBJ2-3|TRBV11-3
ASSFRSTDTQY
>TRBJ2-3|TRBV27
ASSRGQGAVSTDTQY
>TRBJ2-2|TRBV6-1
ASPEGDRNTGELF
>TRBJ1-2|TRBV27
ASSFDGAPYGYT
>TRBJ2-3|TRBV28
ASGTSGRASTDTQY
>TRBJ1-1|TRBV6-5
ASSYSGAGPEAF
>TRBJ1-3|TRBV6-5
ASSYSTGSSGNTIY
>TRBJ1-4|TRBV29-1
SVVGQGTEKLF
>TRBJ1-1|TRBV2
ASSQSTKEAF
>TRBJ2-7|TRBV4-2
ASSQDRGGLSYEQY
>TRBJ1-5|TRBV19
ASSRGQGFNQPQH